The 12 T cell receptor beta chains below all came from one sample that was sequenced in a study of cytomegalovirus exposure and HLA in healthy donors. The PCR made use of 60 Vbeta and 13 Jbeta primers. Repertoires were generated with immunoSEQ multiplex PCR, while TCRdb's copy carries only in-frame clones and drops some. Of some 150,000 clones listed, roughly 71% are singletons. The sequencing sample was made of PBMCs. These receptors originate from a woman between 40 and 55 years old in good health and CMV-seronegative.

This sequence joins TRBV5-4 and TRBJ1-1, with unresolved D. Germline assignment: CDR1 SGHNT and CDR2 YYREEE (reference sequence). With 2 bases removed from V and 0 bases from J, the gap between germline ends came to 5 bases. This CDR3 spans 13 amino acids. CDR3 sequence: CASSFFLNTEAFF. CDR3 nucleotide sequence: TGTGCCAGCAGCTTCTTCCTGAACACTGAAGCTTTCTTT.

This chain links TRBV29-1 with TRBJ1-1; no clear D. CDR1 and CDR2 from the germline V gene are SQVTM and ANQGSEA. This CDR3 comprises 11 residues. V shed 2 bases and J shed 4 bases, with 5 bases lying between them. CDR3 in amino acids: CSVEFGTEAFF. The CDR3 DNA is TGCAGCGTTGAATTCGGCACTGAAGCTTTCTTT.

The chain is built from TRBV5-1 and TRBJ2-5; D perhaps matches TRBD2 (5 bases). The CDR3 covers 14 residues. The germline V gene has CDR1 SGHRS and CDR2 YFSETQ. V dropped 1 base and J dropped 2 bases, with 9 bases sitting between them. CDR3 in DNA: TGCGCCAGCAGCTTGAAAGGAGGACAAGAGACCCAGTACTTC. This encodes CASSLKGGQETQYF.

The chain carries TRBV5-6 and TRBJ1-1; 8 nucleotides line up with TRBD1. J was trimmed by 4 bases and V by 2 bases; bases with no gene match: 7. Germline V gene sequence: CDR1 SGHDT, CDR2 YYEEEE. The CDR3 covers 15 residues. The CDR3 region is CASSFLDREGTEAFF. The CDR3 region has the DNA TGTGCCAGCAGCTTTTTGGACAGGGAGGGCACTGAAGCTTTCTTT.

The chain joins TRBV28 to TRBJ1-3; 7 positions agree with TRBD1. CDR3 size: 14 residues. Germline values: CDR1 MDHEN, CDR2 SYDVKM. V lost 9 bases to trimming and J lost 4 bases; unmatched junction nucleotides: 9. In nucleotides, the CDR3 is TGTGCCAGTCGACAGGGATTGGGAGGAAACACCATATATTTT. Its translation is CASRQGLGGNTIYF.

The CDR3 loop is CASSQEAGGSPLHF. The CDR3 DNA reads as TGTGCCAGCAGCCAAGAAGCCGGCGGCTCACCCCTCCACTTT. The chain has TRBV4-2 and TRBJ1-6, with no clear D. Germline CDR1 reads LGHNA; CDR2 reads YNFKEQ. The CDR3 runs 14 residues. V gave up 0 bases and J gave up 10 bases, with 10 bases separating them.

The chain combines TRBV6-6 with TRBJ2-5; 12 bases match TRBD1. This CDR3 contains 16 residues. V lost 5 bases and J lost 4; bases outside the gene matches: 8. CDR1 and CDR2 from the germline V gene are MNHNY and SVGAGI (reference sequence). CDR3 amino acids: CASSALGQGAGETQYF. The CDR3 DNA reads as TGTGCCAGCAGTGCCCTGGGACAGGGGGCTGGAGAGACCCAGTACTTC.

The chain joins TRBV5-1 to TRBJ1-5, with 7 bases aligning to TRBD1. Germline CDR1 SGHRS, CDR2 YFSETQ. This CDR3 contains 14 residues. V dropped 2 bases and J dropped 3; count of bases not matched to a gene: 2. In DNA form, the CDR3 reads TGCGCCAGCAGCTTAGGACAGGTCAATCAGCCCCAGCATTTT. Amino acid sequence: CASSLGQVNQPQHF.

V gene TRBV2 combines with J gene TRBJ1-6, with 9 bases that match TRBD1. Germline-derived CDR1 and CDR2 are SNHLY and FYNNEI. This CDR3 spans 13 amino acids. V gave up 8 bases and J gave up 7 bases; unmatched junction bases: 3. CDR3 in DNA: TGTGCCAGCCAGGGACAGGGAAATTCACCCCTCCACTTT. Its protein is CASQGQGNSPLHF.

The rearrangement joins TRBV6-5 to TRBJ1-5, with TRBD1 identical over 9 bases. The CDR3 extends over 15 amino acids. The germline gives CDR1 MNHEY, CDR2 SVGAGI. V lost 5 bases, J lost 3 bases, and 5 bases stayed unmatched. The CDR3 nucleotides read TGTGCCAGCAGTCTCGGGACAGGGACCAATCAGCCCCAGCATTTT. This encodes CASSLGTGTNQPQHF.

The chain carries TRBV29-1 and TRBJ1-1, with D unclear. Germline assignment: CDR1 SQVTM and CDR2 ANQGSEA. Deletions cut 6 bases from V and 0 bases from J, with 8 bases between. The CDR3 totals 12 residues. The CDR3 protein is CSVASMNTEAFF. CDR3 nucleotide sequence: TGCAGCGTCGCGTCCATGAACACTGAAGCTTTCTTT.

The CDR3 spells CASSLADSSYEQYF. CDR3 in DNA: TGCGCCAGCAGCTTGGCCGACAGCTCCTACGAGCAGTACTTC. The rearrangement links TRBV5-1 to TRBJ2-7; a weak D match, TRBD1 (5 bases). The V and J ends lost 0 bases and 0 bases respectively, with 7 bases between them. Germline V lookup: CDR1 SGHRS, CDR2 YFSETQ. The CDR3 consists of 14 residues.